Detailed here is one T cell receptor beta chain. The junction does not match germline at one end; this may be a read error. There are 21 residues in the CDR3. The germline CDR1 and CDR2 sequences are SGHRS and YFSETQ. This entry belongs to a study of identical twins. Using its own MiXCR run on the 5' RACE reads, TCRdb lists one record per CDR3 protein. The table has 400,000 to 500,000 distinct CDR3 sequences, roughly an eighth seen once. These sequences were also reported in another study, on yellow fever vaccine responses in identical twins.

The source is a woman between 18 and 30 years old in good health. This chain uses TRBV5-1 with TRBJ2-1; TRBD2 aligns across 8 bases. Input material: CD4+ T cells sorted from blood. This CDR3 reads CASSFALGSGKLQLPYSEQFF. The CDR3, as DNA: TGCGCCAGCAGCTTCGCCCTCGGTAGCGGGAAATTACAGCTACCCTACAGTGAGCAGTTCTTC.